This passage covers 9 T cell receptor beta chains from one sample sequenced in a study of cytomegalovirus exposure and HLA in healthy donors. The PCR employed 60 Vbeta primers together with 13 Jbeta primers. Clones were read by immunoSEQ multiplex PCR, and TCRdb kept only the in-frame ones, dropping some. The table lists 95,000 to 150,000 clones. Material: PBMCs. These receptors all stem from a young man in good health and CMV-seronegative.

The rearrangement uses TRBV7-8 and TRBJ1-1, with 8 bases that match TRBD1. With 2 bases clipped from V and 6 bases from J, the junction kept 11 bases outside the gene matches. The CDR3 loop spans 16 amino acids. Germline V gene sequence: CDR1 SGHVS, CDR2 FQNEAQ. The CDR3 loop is CASSLSLRQGKPEAFF. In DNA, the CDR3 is TGTGCCAGCAGCTTAAGTCTTCGACAGGGGAAGCCTGAAGCTTTCTTT.

DNA for the CDR3: TGCGCCAGCAGCCCCGGGACTAGTGGCAGCGATGAGCAGTTCTTC. Its protein is CASSPGTSGSDEQFF. The V gene is TRBV4-1, the J gene TRBJ2-1; 8 bases are a match to TRBD2. The ends lost 4 bases at V and 8 bases at J; junction bases unmatched: 10. Germline V CDR1 and CDR2: MGHRA, YSYEKL. This CDR3 comprises 15 residues.

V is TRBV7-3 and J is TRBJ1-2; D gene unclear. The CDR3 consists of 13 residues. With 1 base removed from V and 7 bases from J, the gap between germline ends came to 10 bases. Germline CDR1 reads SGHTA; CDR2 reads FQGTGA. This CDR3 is CASSLKAGAGYTF. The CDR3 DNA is TGTGCCAGCAGCTTAAAAGCGGGAGCTGGCTACACCTTC.

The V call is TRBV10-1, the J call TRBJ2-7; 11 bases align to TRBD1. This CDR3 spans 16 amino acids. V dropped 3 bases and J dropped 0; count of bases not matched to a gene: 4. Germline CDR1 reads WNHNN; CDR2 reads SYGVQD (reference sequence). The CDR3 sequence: CASSDAGTGGSYEQYF. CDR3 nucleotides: TGCGCCAGCAGTGATGCCGGGACAGGGGGCTCCTACGAGCAGTACTTC.

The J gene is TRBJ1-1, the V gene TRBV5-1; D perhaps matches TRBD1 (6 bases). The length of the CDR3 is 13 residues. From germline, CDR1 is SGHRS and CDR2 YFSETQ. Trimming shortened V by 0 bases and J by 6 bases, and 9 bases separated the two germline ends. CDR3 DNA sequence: TGCGCCAGCAGCTTGGCAGGGGTGGCTGAAGCTTTCTTT. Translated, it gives CASSLAGVAEAFF.

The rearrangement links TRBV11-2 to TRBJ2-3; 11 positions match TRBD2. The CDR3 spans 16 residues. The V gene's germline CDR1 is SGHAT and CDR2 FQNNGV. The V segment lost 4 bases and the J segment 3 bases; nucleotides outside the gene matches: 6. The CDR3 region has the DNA TGTGCCAGCAGCTCCCGGACTAGCGGGCGGACAGATACGCAGTATTTT. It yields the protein CASSSRTSGRTDTQYF.

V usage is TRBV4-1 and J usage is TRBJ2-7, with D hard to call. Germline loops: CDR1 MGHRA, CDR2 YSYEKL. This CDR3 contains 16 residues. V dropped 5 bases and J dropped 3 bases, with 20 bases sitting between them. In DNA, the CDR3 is TGCGCCAGCAGCAGCCGGCCTCTCAGAGGAGACTACGAGCAGTACTTC. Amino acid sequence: CASSSRPLRGDYEQYF.

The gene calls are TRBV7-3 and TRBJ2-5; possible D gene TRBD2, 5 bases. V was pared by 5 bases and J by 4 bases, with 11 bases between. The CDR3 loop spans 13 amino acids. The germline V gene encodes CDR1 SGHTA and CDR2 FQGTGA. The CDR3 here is CASSPPGVETQYF. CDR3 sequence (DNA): TGTGCCAGCAGCCCCCCCGGGGTAGAGACCCAGTACTTC.

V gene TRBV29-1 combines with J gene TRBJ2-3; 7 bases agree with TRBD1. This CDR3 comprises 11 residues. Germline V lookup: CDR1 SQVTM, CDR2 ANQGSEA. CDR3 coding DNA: TGCACGGGACAGTTTACAGATACGCAGTATTTT. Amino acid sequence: CTGQFTDTQYF.